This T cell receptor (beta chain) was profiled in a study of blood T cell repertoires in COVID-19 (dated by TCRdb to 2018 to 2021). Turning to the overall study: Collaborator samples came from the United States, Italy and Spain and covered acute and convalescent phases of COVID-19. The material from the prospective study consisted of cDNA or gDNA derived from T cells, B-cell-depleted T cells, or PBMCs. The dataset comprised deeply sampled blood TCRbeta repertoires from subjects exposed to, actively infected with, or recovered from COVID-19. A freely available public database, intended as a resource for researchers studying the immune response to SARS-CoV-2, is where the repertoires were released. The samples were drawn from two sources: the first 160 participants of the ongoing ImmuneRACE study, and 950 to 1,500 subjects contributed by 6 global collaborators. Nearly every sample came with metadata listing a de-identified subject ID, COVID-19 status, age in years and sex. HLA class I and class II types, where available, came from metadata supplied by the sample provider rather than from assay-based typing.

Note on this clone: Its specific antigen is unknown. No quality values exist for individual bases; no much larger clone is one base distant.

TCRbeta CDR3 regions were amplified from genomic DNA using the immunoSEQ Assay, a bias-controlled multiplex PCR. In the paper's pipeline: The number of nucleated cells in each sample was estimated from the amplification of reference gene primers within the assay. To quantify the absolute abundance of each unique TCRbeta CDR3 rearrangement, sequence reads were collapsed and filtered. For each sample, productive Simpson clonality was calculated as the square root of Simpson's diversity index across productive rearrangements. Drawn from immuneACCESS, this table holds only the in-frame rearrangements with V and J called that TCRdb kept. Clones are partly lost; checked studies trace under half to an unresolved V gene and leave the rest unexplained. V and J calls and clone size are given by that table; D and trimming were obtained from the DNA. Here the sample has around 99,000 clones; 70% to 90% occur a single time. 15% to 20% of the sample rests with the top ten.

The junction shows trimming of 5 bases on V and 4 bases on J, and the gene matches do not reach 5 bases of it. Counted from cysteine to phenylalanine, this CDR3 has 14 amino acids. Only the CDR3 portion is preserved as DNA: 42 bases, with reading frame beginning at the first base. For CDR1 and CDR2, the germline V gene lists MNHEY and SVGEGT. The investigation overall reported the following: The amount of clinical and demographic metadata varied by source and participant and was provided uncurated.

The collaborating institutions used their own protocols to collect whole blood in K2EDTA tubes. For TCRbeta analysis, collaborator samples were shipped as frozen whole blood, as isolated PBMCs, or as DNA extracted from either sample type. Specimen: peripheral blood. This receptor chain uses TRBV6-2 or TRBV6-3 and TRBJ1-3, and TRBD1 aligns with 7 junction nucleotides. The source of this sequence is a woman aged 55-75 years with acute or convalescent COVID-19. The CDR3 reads CASSRTGDGNTIYF. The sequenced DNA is TGTGCCAGCAGTCGGACAGGAGACGGAAACACCATATATTTT.